Each of the 3 T cell receptor beta chains below was sequenced from the same sample in a study of blood T cell repertoires in COVID-19. Some clones are missing from TCRdb's copy, which holds only in-frame ones; the method was immunoSEQ multiplex PCR. The profile covers over 25,000 clones, with roughly 80% appearing a single time and roughly 43% taken by the ten largest. Sequenced material: peripheral blood. The receptors shown here come from a woman of 80 years or more with acute or convalescent COVID-19.

This rearrangement joins TRBV7-2 to TRBJ1-2, with TRBD1 as a possible D gene (5 bases). Per germline, CDR1 SGHTA and CDR2 FQGNSA. The CDR3 spans 15 residues. V gave up 5 bases and J gave up 6 bases, with 19 bases separating them. Here the CDR3 DNA reads TGTGCCAGCAGCCCTACAAGGGGCACAGTGGATGGCTACACCTTC. Protein product: CASSPTRGTVDGYTF.

The chain links TRBV7-9 to TRBJ2-1; TRBD2 agrees at 11 bases. Germline CDR1 and CDR2: SEHNR and FQNEAQ (reference sequence). The V segment lost 0 bases and the J segment 7 bases; nucleotides outside the gene matches: 11. The CDR3 is 18 amino acids. This CDR3 is CASSLASQGTSGRNEQFF. DNA for the CDR3: TGTGCCAGCAGCTTAGCTTCCCAGGGGACTAGCGGAAGGAATGAGCAGTTCTTC. The full variable domain, its missing parts supplied by reference TRBV7-9 and TRBJ2-1, is DTGVSQNPRHKITKRGQNVTFRCDPISEHNRLYWYRQTLGQGPEFLTYFQNEAQLEKSRLLSDRFSAERPKGSFSTLEIQRTEQGDSAMYLCASSLASQGTSGRNEQFFGPGTRLTVL.

V gene TRBV25-1 combines with J gene TRBJ2-7, with TRBD1 matching 7 bases. CDR1 is MGHDK, CDR2 SYGVNS, per germline. J lost 4 bases, V lost 3 bases, and 6 bases had no gene match. This CDR3 has 14 residues. CDR3 protein: CASSDVGGKYEQYF. Here the CDR3 DNA reads TGTGCCAGCAGTGATGTAGGGGGCAAGTACGAGCAGTACTTC.